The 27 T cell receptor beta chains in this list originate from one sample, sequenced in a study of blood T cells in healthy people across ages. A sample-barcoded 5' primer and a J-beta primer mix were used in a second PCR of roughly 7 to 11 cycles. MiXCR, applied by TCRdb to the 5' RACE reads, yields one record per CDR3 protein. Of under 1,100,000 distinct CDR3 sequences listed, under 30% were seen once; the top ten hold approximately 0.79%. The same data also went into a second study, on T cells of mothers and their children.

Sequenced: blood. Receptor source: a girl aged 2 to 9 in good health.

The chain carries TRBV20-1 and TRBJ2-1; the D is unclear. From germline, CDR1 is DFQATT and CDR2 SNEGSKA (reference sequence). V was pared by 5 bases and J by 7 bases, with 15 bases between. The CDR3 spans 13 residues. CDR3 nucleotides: TGCAGTGCTCATAAAGCTTCGGAGAATGAGCAGTTCTTC. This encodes CSAHKASENEQFF.

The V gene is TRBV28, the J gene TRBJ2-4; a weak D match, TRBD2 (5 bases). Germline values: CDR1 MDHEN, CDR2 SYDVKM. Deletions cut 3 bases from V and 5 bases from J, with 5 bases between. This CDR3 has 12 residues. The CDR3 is CASSLEENIQYF. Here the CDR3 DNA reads TGTGCCAGCAGTTTGGAGGAAAACATTCAGTACTTC.

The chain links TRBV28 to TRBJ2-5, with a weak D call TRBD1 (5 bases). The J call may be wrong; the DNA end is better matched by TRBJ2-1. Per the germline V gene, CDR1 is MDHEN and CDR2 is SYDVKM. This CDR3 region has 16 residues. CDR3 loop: CASSLSFPGAGPEQFF. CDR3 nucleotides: TGTGCCAGCAGTTTGTCCTTTCCGGGCGCAGGGCCTGAGCAGTTCTTC.

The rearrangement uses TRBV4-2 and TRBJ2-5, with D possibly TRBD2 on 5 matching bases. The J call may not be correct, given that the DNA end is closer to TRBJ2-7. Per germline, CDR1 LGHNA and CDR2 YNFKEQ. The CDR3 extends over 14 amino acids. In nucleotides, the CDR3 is TGTGCCAGCAGCCAAGGAAGAGGAGGCTACGAGCAGTACTTC. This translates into CASSQGRGGYEQYF.

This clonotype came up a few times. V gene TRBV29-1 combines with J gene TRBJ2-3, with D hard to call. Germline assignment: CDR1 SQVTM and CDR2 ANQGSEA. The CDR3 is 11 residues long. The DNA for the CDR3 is TGCAGTACGAGAGGAACAGATACGCAGTATTTT. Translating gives CSTRGTDTQYF.

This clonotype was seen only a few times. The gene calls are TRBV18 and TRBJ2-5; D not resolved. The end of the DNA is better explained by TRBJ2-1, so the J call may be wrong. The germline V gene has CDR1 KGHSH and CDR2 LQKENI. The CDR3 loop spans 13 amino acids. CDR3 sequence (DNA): TGTGCCAGCTCACCGATGGCTTACAATGAGCAGTTCTTC. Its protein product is CASSPMAYNEQFF.

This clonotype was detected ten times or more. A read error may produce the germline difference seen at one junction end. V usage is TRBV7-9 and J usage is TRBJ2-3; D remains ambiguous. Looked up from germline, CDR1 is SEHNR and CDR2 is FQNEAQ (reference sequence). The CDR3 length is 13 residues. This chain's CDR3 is CASSLPSTDTQYF. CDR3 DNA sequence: TGTGCCAGCAGCTTGCCCAGCACTGATACGCAGTATTTT.

CDR3 loop: CASSEYMVSNEQYF. The CDR3 DNA reads TGTGCCAGCAGTGAATATATGGTGAGCAACGAGCAGTACTTC. The V call is TRBV25-1, the J call TRBJ2-7; D unclear. Germline assignment: CDR1 MGHDK and CDR2 SYGVNS. With 0 bases removed from V and 5 bases from J, the gap between germline ends came to 11 bases. CDR3 length: 14 residues.

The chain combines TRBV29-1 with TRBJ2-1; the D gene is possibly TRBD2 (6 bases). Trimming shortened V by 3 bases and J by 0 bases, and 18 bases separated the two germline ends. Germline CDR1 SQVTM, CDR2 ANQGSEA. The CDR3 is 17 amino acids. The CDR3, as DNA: TGCAGCGTTGACGGAGGGGACCGCTTAATCTCCTACAATGAGCAGTTCTTC. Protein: CSVDGGDRLISYNEQFF.

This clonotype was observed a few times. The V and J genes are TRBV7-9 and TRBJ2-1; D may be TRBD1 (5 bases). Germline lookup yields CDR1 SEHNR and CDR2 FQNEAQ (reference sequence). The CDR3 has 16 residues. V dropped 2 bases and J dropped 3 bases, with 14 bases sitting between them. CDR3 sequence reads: CASSLSSGRGYNEQFF. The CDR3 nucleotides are TGTGCCAGCAGCTTATCATCAGGGCGCGGCTACAATGAGCAGTTCTTC.

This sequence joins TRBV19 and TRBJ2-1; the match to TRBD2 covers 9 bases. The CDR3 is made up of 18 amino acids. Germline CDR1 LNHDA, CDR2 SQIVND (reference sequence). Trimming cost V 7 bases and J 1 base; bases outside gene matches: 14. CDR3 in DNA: TGTGCCAGTATGACTACTAGCGGGCCCCACGGATCCTACAATGAGCAGTTCTTC. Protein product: CASMTTSGPHGSYNEQFF.

In DNA form, the CDR3 reads TGTGCCAGCAGAATTAGGCCCCAGGGCACCGGGGAGCTGTTTTTT. This sequence encodes CASRIRPQGTGELFF. The chain uses TRBV11-2 and TRBJ2-2; weak D call: TRBD1 (5 bases). CDR1 and CDR2 from the germline V gene are SGHAT and FQNNGV. The CDR3 has 15 amino acids. Trimming cost V 6 bases and J 4 bases, with 15 bases left between them.

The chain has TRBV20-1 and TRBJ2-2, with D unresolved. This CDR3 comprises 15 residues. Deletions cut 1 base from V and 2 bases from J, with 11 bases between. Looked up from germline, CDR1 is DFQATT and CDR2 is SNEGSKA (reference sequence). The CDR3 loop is CSARVIGRNTGELFF. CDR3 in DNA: TGCAGTGCTAGAGTAATCGGCCGTAACACCGGGGAGCTGTTTTTT.

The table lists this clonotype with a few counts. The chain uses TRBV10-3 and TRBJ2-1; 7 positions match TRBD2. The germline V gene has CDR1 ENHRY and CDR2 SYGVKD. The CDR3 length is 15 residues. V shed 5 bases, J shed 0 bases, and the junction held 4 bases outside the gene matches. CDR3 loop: CAISQAGFSYNEQFF. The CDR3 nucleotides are TGTGCCATCAGTCAAGCGGGGTTCTCCTACAATGAGCAGTTCTTC.

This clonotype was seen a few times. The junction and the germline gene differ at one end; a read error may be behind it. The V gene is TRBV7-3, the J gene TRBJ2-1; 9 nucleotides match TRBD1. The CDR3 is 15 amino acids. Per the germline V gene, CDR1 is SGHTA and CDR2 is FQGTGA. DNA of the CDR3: TGTGTCAGCAGCCCGACAGGGGGATCCTACAATGAGCAGTTCTTC. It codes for CVSSPTGGSYNEQFF.

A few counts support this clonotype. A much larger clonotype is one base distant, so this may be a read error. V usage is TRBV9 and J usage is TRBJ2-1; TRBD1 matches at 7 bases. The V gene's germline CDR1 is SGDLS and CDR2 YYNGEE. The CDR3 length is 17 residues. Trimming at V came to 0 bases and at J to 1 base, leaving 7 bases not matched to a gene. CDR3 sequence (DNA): TGTGCCAGCAGCGTAGACCTCAAGACAGGGTCCTACAATGAGCAGTTCTTC. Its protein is CASSVDLKTGSYNEQFF.

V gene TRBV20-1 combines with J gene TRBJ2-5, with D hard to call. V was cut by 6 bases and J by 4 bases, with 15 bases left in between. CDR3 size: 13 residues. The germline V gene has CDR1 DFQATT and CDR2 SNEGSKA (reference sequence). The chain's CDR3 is CSAPTPPAETQYF. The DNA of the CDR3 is TGCAGTGCACCAACTCCGCCGGCAGAGACCCAGTACTTC.

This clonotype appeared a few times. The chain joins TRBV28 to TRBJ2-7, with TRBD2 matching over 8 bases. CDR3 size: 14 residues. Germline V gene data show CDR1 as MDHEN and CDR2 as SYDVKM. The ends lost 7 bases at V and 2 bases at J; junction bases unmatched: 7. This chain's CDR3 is CASTLVAGTYEQYF. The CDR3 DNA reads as TGTGCCAGCACATTGGTAGCGGGAACCTACGAGCAGTACTTC.

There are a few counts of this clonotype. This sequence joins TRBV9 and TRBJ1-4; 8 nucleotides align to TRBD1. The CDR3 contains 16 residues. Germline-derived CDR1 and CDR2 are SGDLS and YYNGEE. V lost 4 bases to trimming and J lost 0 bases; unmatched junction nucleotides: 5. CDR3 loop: CASSPGQGSTNEKLFF. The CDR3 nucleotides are TGTGCCAGCAGCCCCGGACAGGGCTCAACTAATGAAAAACTGTTTTTT.

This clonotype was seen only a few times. The CDR3 sequence is CSVGETDTQYF. The CDR3 DNA reads TGCAGCGTTGGGGAGACAGATACGCAGTATTTT. The chain links TRBV29-1 to TRBJ2-3; D is perhaps TRBD2 (5 bases). In germline, CDR1 is SQVTM, CDR2 ANQGSEA. The V gene lost 4 bases and the J gene lost 3 bases, with 5 bases spanning the gap. There are 11 residues in the CDR3.

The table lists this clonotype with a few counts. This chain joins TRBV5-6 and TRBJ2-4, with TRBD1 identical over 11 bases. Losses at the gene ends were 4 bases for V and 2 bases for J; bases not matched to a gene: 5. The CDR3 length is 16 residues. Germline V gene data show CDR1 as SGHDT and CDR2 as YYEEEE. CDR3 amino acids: CASSPGTGGTKNIQYF. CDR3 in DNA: TGTGCCAGCAGCCCGGGGACAGGGGGAACCAAAAACATTCAGTACTTC.

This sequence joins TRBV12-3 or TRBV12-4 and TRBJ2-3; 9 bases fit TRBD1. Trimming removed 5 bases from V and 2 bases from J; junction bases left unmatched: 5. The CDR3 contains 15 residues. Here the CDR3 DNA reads TGTGCCAGCAGTGGGGACAGGGTCTACACAGATACGCAGTATTTT. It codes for CASSGDRVYTDTQYF.

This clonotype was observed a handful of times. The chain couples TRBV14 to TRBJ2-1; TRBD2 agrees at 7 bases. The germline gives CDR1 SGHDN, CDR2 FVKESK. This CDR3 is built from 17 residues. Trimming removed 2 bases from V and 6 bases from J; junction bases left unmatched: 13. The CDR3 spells CASSQLFGGEKGNEQFF. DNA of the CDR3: TGTGCCAGCAGCCAACTATTTGGGGGGGAGAAGGGCAATGAGCAGTTCTTC.

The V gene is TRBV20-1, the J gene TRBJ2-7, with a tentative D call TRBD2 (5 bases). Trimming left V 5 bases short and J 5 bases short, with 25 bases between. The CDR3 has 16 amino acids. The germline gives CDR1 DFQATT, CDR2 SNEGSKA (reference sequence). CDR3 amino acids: CSARPLTKTEEHEQYF. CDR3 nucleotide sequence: TGCAGTGCTCGACCTCTTACTAAGACGGAGGAGCACGAGCAGTACTTC.

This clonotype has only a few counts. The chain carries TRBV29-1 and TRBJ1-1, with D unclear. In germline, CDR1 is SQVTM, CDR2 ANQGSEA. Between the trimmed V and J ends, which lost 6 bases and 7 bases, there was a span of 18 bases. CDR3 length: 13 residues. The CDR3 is CSVPDLLKVEAFF. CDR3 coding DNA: TGCAGCGTCCCGGACCTGCTTAAGGTTGAAGCTTTCTTT.

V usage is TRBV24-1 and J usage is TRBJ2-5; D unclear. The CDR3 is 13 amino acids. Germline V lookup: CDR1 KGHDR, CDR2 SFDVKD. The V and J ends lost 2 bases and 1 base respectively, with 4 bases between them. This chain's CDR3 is CATSDYFQETQYF. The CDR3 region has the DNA TGTGCCACCAGTGATTACTTCCAAGAGACCCAGTACTTC.

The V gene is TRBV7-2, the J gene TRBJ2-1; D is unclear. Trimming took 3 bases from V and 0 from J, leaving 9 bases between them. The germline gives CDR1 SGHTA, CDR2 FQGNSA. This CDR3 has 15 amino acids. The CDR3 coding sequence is TGTGCCAGCAGCTTCCAGAGCAGCTCCTACAATGAGCAGTTCTTC. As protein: CASSFQSSSYNEQFF.